These 8 T cell receptor beta chains were all obtained from the same sample, sequenced in a study of blood T cell repertoires in COVID-19. TCRdb's copy holds only in-frame clones and misses some; the assay was immunoSEQ multiplex PCR. This sample has roughly 410,000 clones; roughly 90% occur once, and the top ten carry 1% to 1.5%. Sequenced input: peripheral blood. These receptors all stem from a man aged 35 to 55 with acute or convalescent COVID-19.

This chain connects TRBV9 to TRBJ2-7; TRBD2 agrees at 8 bases. This CDR3 region has 14 residues. J was trimmed by 7 bases and V by 0 bases; bases with no gene match: 6. CDR1 and CDR2 (germline): SGDLS, YYNGEE. CDR3 loop: CASSVGNGRGEQYF. The CDR3 DNA follows: TGTGCCAGCAGCGTAGGTAACGGGAGGGGTGAGCAGTACTTC.

Of note for this clone: This CDR3 is also generated by other DNA sequences in the sample. This chain links TRBV4-3 with TRBJ1-2; D perhaps matches TRBD1 (5 bases). This CDR3 spans 14 amino acids. Germline CDR1 is LGHNA and CDR2 is YSLEER. Trimming shortened V by 0 bases and J by 4 bases, and 9 bases separated the two germline ends. CDR3 in DNA: TGCGCCAGCAGCCAAGATGGAGGGACCTATGGCTACACCTTC. Residues: CASSQDGGTYGYTF.

This chain joins TRBV7-8 and TRBJ1-4; 8 positions match TRBD1. The germline gives CDR1 SGHVS, CDR2 FQNEAQ. Unmatched junction bases numbered 9, after V lost 5 bases and J lost 7 bases. The CDR3 totals 15 residues. CDR3 in amino acids: CASSRLGQGGEKLFF. The DNA of the CDR3 is TGTGCCAGCAGCCGACTTGGACAGGGAGGTGAAAAACTGTTTTTT.

The chain uses TRBV2 and TRBJ2-1, with 8 bases aligning to TRBD1. J gave up 3 bases and V 8 bases, and 9 bases lay outside the gene matches. CDR1 and CDR2 (germline): SNHLY, FYNNEI. This CDR3 spans 15 amino acids. This CDR3 reads CASQGAGTGYNEQFF. CDR3 DNA sequence: TGTGCCAGCCAGGGGGCGGGAACAGGCTACAATGAGCAGTTCTTC.

V usage is TRBV6-4 and J usage is TRBJ2-7, with D possibly matching TRBD2 (5 bases). Germline CDR1 reads MRHNA; CDR2 reads SNTAGT. This CDR3 spans 11 amino acids. V was cut by 8 bases and J by 5 bases, with 10 bases left in between. The CDR3 spells CASVRTDEQYF. In nucleotides, the CDR3 is TGTGCCAGCGTTAGGACTGACGAGCAGTACTTC.

The CDR3 here is CASSLGRESYNEQFF. In DNA, the CDR3 is TGTGCCAGCAGCTTGGGGCGGGAGAGCTACAATGAGCAGTTCTTC. The gene calls are TRBV5-4 and TRBJ2-1; 7 bases match TRBD2. With V trimmed by 0 bases and J by 3 bases, 3 bases remained unmatched. Germline values: CDR1 SGHNT, CDR2 YYREEE (reference sequence). The CDR3 runs to 15 residues.

The chain recombines TRBV19 with TRBJ2-5; TRBD2 is a possible D gene (6 bases). This CDR3 contains 13 residues. Germline V gene lookup returns CDR1 LNHDA and CDR2 SQIVND (reference sequence). Between the trimmed V and J ends, which lost 1 base and 5 bases, there was a span of 8 bases. The CDR3: CASSIGDLETQYF. Here the CDR3 DNA reads TGTGCCAGTAGTATAGGGGACTTGGAGACCCAGTACTTC.

The chain uses TRBV29-1 and TRBJ2-7; TRBD1 matches 8 bases. V shed 6 bases, J shed 0 bases, and the junction held 4 bases outside the gene matches. From germline, CDR1 is SQVTM and CDR2 ANQGSEA. The CDR3 is 13 amino acids. The CDR3 nucleotides are TGCAGCGTCAGGGGGCCGAACTCCTACGAGCAGTACTTC. Translation gives CSVRGPNSYEQYF.